A single sample is the source of the 13 T cell receptor beta chains below, sequenced in a study of cytomegalovirus exposure and HLA in healthy donors. PCR used 60 Vbeta primers and 13 Jbeta primers. Sequencing was performed with immunoSEQ multiplex PCR; in TCRdb, only in-frame clones are kept and a portion is missing. The table shows roughly 160,000 clones, with 70% to 90% occurring only once. The sequenced material came from PBMCs. These receptors came from a man younger than 45 in good health and CMV-seropositive.

The chain employs TRBV6-5 and TRBJ1-1, with D possibly matching TRBD1 (5 bases). Germline CDR1 and CDR2: MNHEY and SVGAGI. The CDR3 totals 15 residues. Trimming shortened V by 0 bases and J by 8 bases, and 16 bases separated the two germline ends. The DNA of the CDR3 is TGTGCCAGCAGTTACTCTAGGACAAACTCCCCCGAAGCTTTCTTT. Protein: CASSYSRTNSPEAFF.

V gene TRBV5-1 combines with J gene TRBJ2-6; D remains unclear. CDR1 and CDR2 from the germline V gene are SGHRS and YFSETQ. This CDR3 is built from 14 residues. Trimming took 4 bases from V and 5 from J, leaving 10 bases between them. The DNA of the CDR3 is TGCGCCAGCAGCCCCCGAGACAGGGCCAACGTCCTGACTTTC. This sequence encodes CASSPRDRANVLTF.

The chain has TRBV11-2 and TRBJ2-1; D possibly corresponds to TRBD1 (6 bases). The length of the CDR3 is 13 residues. Germline V gene sequence: CDR1 SGHAT, CDR2 FQNNGV. Deletions cut 5 bases from V and 8 bases from J, with 13 bases between. In DNA, the CDR3 is TGTGCCAGCAGCCCAGGACAGAACGATGAGCAGTTCTTC. Translation: CASSPGQNDEQFF.

The chain joins TRBV7-2 to TRBJ1-1; TRBD1 might be the D (5 bases). CDR1 is SGHTA and CDR2 is FQGNSA in the germline V gene. The germline V and J ends were trimmed by 1 base and 3 bases, with 15 bases remaining between them. The CDR3 length is 16 residues. CDR3 residues: CASSLGQGRIYTEAFF. CDR3 nucleotide sequence: TGTGCCAGCAGCTTAGGGCAGGGAAGGATTTACACTGAAGCTTTCTTT.

This clone was found a few times. The rearrangement uses TRBV11-2 and TRBJ2-2; TRBD2 aligns across 7 bases. This CDR3 spans 15 amino acids. V lost 3 bases, J lost 6 bases, and 7 bases stayed unmatched. Germline-derived CDR1 and CDR2 are SGHAT and FQNNGV. CDR3 sequence reads: CASSLTSSVSGELFF. CDR3 bases: TGTGCCAGCAGCTTGACTAGCAGCGTATCCGGGGAGCTGTTTTTT.

The chain combines TRBV23-1 with TRBJ2-5, with D possibly TRBD2 on 5 matching bases. Near its end, the DNA agrees better with TRBJ2-7, so the J call may be wrong. TRBV23-1 is placed among ORFs of uncertain function. CDR3 size: 14 residues. The CDR3 nucleotides are TGCGCCAGCAGAGGAGGAGACTACTCCTACGAGCAGTACTTC. It specifies CASRGGDYSYEQYF.

The genes are TRBV5-1 and TRBJ1-6, with D tentatively TRBD1 (6 bases). Trimming took 1 base from V and 1 from J, leaving 9 bases between them. The length of the CDR3 is 16 residues. Germline V gene data show CDR1 as SGHRS and CDR2 as YFSETQ. CDR3 protein: CASSLKGVSYNSPLHF. The CDR3 nucleotides are TGCGCCAGCAGCTTGAAGGGGGTTTCCTATAATTCACCCCTCCACTTT. The variable domain in full, with the rest retrieved from reference TRBV5-1 and TRBJ1-6, is KAGVTQTPRYLIKTRGQQVTLSCSPISGHRSVSWYQQTPGQGLQFLFEYFSETQRNKGNFPGRFSGRQFSNSRSEMNVSTLELGDSALYLCASSLKGVSYNSPLHFGNGTRLTVT.

The chain joins TRBV6-5 to TRBJ1-2, with D unclear. V lost 6 bases and J 0 bases, leaving 14 bases between the germline ends. This CDR3 is 15 amino acids long. CDR1 MNHEY and CDR2 SVGAGI come from the germline V gene. The CDR3 sequence: CASRERYGANYGYTF. The CDR3 coding sequence is TGTGCCAGCAGAGAGCGTTACGGAGCTAACTATGGCTACACCTTC.

The chain joins TRBV18 to TRBJ1-3; no definite D call. V lost 2 bases, J lost 5 bases, and 7 bases lay in between. The CDR3 is 13 amino acids. The V gene's germline CDR1 is KGHSH and CDR2 LQKENI. CDR3 protein: CASSPSDRNTIYF. CDR3 nucleotide sequence: TGTGCCAGCTCACCATCAGACAGAAACACCATATATTTT. Supplemented by reference TRBV18 and TRBJ1-3, the full variable domain reads NAGVMQNPRHLVRRRGQEARLRCSPMKGHSHVYWYRQLPEEGLKFMVYLQKENIIDESGMPKERFSAEFPKEGPSILRIQQVVRGDSAAYFCASSPSDRNTIYFGEGSWLTVV.

The rearrangement uses TRBV18 and TRBJ2-5; no definite D call. Trimming shortened V by 4 bases and J by 1 base, and 13 bases separated the two germline ends. The CDR3 has 15 amino acids. Germline V lookup: CDR1 KGHSH, CDR2 LQKENI. DNA of the CDR3: TGTGCCAGCTCACTAGTCCTAAGTCTCCAAGAGACCCAGTACTTC. It specifies CASSLVLSLQETQYF.

The chain uses TRBV5-4 and TRBJ2-1, with 13 bases lining up with TRBD2. V was pared by 5 bases and J by 5 bases, with 7 bases of the junction left unmatched. This CDR3 is 16 amino acids long. CDR1 is SGHNT and CDR2 is YYREEE in the germline V gene (reference sequence). Written as DNA, the CDR3 is TGTGCCAGCAGTTTTCCCGGGACTAGCGGGAACAATGAGCAGTTCTTC. Residues: CASSFPGTSGNNEQFF.

V usage is TRBV7-2 and J usage is TRBJ2-3, with D unclear. The ends were cut back, 3 bases at V and 2 bases at J, with 6 bases in the middle. The CDR3 totals 13 residues. The germline V gene encodes CDR1 SGHTA and CDR2 FQGNSA. The CDR3 DNA sequence: TGTGCCAGCAGCTTTACACACACAGATACGCAGTATTTT. It translates to CASSFTHTDTQYF.

V gene TRBV18 combines with J gene TRBJ1-1, with TRBD1 matching 8 bases. The CDR3 is 15 amino acids. CDR1 and CDR2 (germline): KGHSH, LQKENI. J gave up 3 bases and V 4 bases, and 7 bases lay outside the gene matches. The CDR3 bases are TGTGCCAGCTCACGCTCCCAGGGGGCGGACACTGAAGCTTTCTTT. It codes for CASSRSQGADTEAFF.